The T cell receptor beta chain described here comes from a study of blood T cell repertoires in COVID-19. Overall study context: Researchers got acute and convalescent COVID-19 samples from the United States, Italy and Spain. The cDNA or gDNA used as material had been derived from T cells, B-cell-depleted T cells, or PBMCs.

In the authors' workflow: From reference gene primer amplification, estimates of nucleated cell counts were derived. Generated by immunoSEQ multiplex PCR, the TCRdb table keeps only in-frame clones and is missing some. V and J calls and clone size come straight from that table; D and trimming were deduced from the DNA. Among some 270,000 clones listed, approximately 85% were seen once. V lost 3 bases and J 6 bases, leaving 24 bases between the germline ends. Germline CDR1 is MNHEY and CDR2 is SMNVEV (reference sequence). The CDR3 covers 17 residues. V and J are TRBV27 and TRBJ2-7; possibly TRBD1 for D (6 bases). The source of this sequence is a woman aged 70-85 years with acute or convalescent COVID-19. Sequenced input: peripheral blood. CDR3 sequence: CASSFGGLGARKGEQYF. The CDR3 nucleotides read TGTGCCAGCAGTTTTGGGGGTCTGGGGGCGCGGAAAGGCGAGCAGTACTTC.